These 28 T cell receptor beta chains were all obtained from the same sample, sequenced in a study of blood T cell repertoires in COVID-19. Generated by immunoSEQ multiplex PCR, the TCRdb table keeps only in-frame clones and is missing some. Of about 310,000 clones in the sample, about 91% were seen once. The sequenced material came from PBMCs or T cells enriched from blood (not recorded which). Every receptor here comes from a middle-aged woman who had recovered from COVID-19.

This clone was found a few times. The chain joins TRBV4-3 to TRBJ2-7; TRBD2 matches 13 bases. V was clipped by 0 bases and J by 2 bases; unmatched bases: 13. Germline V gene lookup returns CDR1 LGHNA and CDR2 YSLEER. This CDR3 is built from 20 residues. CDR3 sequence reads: CASSQDNILTSGRTAYEQYF. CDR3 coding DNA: TGCGCCAGCAGCCAAGATAATATCCTGACTAGCGGGAGGACGGCCTACGAGCAGTACTTC.

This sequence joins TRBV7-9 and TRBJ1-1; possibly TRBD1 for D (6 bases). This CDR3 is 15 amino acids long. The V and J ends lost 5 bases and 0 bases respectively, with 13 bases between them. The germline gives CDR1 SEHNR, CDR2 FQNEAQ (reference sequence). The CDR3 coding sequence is TGTGCCAGCAGCGCTCGGACAGACATGAACACTGAAGCTTTCTTT. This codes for CASSARTDMNTEAFF.

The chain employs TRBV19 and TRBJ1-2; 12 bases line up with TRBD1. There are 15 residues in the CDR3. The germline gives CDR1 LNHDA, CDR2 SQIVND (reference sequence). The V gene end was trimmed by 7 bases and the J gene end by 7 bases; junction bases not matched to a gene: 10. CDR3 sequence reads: CASTGPGQGAAGYTF. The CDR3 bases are TGTGCCAGTACTGGACCGGGACAGGGGGCGGCTGGCTACACCTTC.

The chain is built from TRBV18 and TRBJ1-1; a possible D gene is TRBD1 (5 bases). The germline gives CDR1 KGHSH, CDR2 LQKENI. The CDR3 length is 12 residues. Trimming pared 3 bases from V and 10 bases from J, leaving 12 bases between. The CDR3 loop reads CASSPGQGGAFF. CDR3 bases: TGTGCCAGCTCACCCGGTCAGGGAGGAGCTTTCTTT.

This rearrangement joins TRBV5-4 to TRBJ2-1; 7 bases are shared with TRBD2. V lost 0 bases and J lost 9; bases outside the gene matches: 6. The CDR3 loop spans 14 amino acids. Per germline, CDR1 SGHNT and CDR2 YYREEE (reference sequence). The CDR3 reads CASSLGSGTGEQFF. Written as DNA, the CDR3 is TGTGCCAGCAGCTTGGGGAGCGGGACTGGTGAGCAGTTCTTC. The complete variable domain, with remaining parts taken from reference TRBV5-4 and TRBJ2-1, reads ETGVTQSPTHLIKTRGQQVTLRCSSQSGHNTVSWYQQALGQGPQFIFQYYREEENGRGNFPPRFSGLQFPNYSSELNVNALELDDSALYLCASSLGSGTGEQFFGPGTRLTVL.

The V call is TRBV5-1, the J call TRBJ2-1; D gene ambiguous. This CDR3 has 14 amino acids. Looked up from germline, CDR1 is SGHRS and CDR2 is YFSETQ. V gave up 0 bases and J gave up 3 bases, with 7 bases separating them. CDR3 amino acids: CASSLELYYNEQFF. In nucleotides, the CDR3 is TGCGCCAGCAGCTTGGAACTATACTACAATGAGCAGTTCTTC. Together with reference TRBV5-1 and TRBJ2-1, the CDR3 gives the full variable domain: KAGVTQTPRYLIKTRGQQVTLSCSPISGHRSVSWYQQTPGQGLQFLFEYFSETQRNKGNFPGRFSGRQFSNSRSEMNVSTLELGDSALYLCASSLELYYNEQFFGPGTRLTVL.

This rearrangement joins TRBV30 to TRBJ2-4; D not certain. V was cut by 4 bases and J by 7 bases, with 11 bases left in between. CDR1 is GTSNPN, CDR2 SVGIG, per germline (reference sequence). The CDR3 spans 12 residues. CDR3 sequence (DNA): TGTGCCTGGAAGCCATCCAGGAACATTCAGTACTTC. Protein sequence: CAWKPSRNIQYF.

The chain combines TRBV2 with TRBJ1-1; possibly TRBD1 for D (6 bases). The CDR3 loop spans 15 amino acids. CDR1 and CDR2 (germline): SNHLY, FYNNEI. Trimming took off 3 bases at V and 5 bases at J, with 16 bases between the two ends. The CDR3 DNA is TGTGCCAGCAGTGAGGGGGCAGGGCCCGGAACTGAAGCTTTCTTT. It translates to CASSEGAGPGTEAFF.

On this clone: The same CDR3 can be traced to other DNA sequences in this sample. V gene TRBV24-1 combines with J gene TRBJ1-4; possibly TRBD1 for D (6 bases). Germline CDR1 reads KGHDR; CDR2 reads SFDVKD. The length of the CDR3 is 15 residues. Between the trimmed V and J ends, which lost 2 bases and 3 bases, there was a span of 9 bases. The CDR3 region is CATSDSQGANEKLFF. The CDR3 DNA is TGTGCCACCAGTGATTCACAGGGTGCTAATGAAAAACTGTTTTTT.

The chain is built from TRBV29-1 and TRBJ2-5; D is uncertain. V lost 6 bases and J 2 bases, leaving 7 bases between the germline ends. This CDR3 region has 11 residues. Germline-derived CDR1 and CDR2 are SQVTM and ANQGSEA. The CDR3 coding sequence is TGCAGCGTATCCCTTCAAGAGACCCAGTACTTC. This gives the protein CSVSLQETQYF.

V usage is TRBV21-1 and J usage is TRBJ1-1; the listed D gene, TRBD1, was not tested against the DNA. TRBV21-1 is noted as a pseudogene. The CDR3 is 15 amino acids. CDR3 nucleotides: TGTGCCAGCAGCATAATAGACAGGGGAAACACTGAAGCTTTCTTT. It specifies CASSIIDRGNTEAFF.

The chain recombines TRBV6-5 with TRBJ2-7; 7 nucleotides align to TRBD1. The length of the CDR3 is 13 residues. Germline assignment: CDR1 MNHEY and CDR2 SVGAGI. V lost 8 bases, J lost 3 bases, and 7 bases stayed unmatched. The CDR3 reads CASSTGTDYEQYF. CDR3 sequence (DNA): TGTGCCAGCTCCACCGGGACAGACTACGAGCAGTACTTC.

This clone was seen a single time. DNA for the CDR3: TGTGCCAGCAGCTTACTGGACAGCTACACAGATACGCAGTATTTT. Encoded protein: CASSLLDSYTDTQYF. The chain combines TRBV11-1 with TRBJ2-3; TRBD1 is a possible D gene (6 bases). The CDR3 runs to 15 residues. Trimming took 2 bases from V and 2 from J, leaving 11 bases between them. Per the germline V gene, CDR1 is SGHAT and CDR2 is FQDESV (reference sequence).

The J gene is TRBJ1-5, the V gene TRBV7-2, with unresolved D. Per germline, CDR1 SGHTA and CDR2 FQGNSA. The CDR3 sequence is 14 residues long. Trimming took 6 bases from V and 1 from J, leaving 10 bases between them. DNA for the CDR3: TGTGCCAGCAGTTGGGCTTTAAGCAATCAGCCCCAGCATTTT. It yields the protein CASSWALSNQPQHF. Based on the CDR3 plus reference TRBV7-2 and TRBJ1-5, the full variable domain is GAGVSQSPSNKVTEKGKDVELRCDPISGHTALYWYRQSLGQGLEFLIYFQGNSAPDKSGLPSDRFSAERTGGSVSTLTIQRTQQEDSAVYLCASSWALSNQPQHFGDGTRLSIL.

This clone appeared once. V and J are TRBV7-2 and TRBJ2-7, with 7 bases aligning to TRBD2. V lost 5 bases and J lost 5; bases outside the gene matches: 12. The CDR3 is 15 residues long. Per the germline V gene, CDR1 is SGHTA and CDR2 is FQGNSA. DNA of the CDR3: TGTGCCAGCAGCAGCAGTGGGACTATTGTCGACGAGCAGTACTTC. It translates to CASSSSGTIVDEQYF.

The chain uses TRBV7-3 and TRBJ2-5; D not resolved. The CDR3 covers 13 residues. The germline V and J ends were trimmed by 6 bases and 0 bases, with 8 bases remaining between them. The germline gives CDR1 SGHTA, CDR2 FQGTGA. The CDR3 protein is CASSTDNQETQYF. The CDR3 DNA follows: TGTGCCAGCAGTACCGACAACCAAGAGACCCAGTACTTC.

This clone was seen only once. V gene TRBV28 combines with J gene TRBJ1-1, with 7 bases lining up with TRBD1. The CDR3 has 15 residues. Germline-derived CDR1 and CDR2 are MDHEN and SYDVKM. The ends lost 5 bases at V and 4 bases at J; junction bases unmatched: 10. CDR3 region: CASSPRTGRSTEAFF. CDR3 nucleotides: TGTGCCAGCAGTCCCCGGACAGGTAGGAGCACTGAAGCTTTCTTT.

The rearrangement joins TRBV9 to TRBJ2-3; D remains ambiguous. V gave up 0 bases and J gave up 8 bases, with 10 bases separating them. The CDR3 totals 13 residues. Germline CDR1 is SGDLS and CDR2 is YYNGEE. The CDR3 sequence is CASSVESTGTQYF. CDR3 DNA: TGTGCCAGCAGCGTAGAAAGTACTGGTACGCAGTATTTT.

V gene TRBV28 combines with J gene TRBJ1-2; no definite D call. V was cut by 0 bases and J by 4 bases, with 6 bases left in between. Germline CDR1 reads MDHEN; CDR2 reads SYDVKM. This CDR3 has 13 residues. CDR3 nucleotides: TGTGCCAGCAGTTTATGGGCTAGCTATGGCTACACCTTC. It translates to CASSLWASYGYTF.

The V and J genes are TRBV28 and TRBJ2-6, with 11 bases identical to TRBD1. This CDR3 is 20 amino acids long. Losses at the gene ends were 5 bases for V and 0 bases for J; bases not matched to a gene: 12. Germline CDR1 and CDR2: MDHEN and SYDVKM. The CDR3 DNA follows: TGTGCCAGCAGTCTTTGGACAGGGGGCTACAAATACTCTGGGGCCAACGTCCTGACTTTC. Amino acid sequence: CASSLWTGGYKYSGANVLTF.

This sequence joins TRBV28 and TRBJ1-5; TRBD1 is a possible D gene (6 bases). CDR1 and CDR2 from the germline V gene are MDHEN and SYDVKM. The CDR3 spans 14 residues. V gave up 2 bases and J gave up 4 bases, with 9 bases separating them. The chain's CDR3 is CASSLGGGNQPQHF. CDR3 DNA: TGTGCCAGCAGTTTAGGGGGCGGGAATCAGCCCCAGCATTTT. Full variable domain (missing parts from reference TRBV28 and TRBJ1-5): DVKVTQSSRYLVKRTGEKVFLECVQDMDHENMFWYRQDPGLGLRLIYFSYDVKMKEKGDIPEGYSVSREKKERFSLILESASTNQTSMYLCASSLGGGNQPQHFGDGTRLSIL.

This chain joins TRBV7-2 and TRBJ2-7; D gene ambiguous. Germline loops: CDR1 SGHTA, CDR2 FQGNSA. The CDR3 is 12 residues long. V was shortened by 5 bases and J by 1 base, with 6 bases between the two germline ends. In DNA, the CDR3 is TGTGCCAGCAGCGAGACTTCCTACGAGCAGTACTTC. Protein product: CASSETSYEQYF. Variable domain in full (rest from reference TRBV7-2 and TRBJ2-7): GAGVSQSPSNKVTEKGKDVELRCDPISGHTALYWYRQSLGQGLEFLIYFQGNSAPDKSGLPSDRFSAERTGGSVSTLTIQRTQQEDSAVYLCASSETSYEQYFGPGTRLTVT.

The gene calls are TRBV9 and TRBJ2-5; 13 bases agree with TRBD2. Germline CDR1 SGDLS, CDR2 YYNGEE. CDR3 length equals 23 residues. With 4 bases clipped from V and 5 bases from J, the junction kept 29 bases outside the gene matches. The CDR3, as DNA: TGTGCCAGCAGCCTTACCTTGGACAGGACGGGACTAGCGGGAAAGGGCTCAAGGGAGACCCAGTACTTC. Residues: CASSLTLDRTGLAGKGSRETQYF.

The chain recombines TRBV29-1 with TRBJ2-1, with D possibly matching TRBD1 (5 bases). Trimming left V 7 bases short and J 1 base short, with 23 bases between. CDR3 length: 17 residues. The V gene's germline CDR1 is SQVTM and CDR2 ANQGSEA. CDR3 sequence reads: CSGGPGSGPNSYNEQFF. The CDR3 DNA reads TGCAGCGGTGGCCCCGGTTCAGGGCCTAATTCCTACAATGAGCAGTTCTTC.

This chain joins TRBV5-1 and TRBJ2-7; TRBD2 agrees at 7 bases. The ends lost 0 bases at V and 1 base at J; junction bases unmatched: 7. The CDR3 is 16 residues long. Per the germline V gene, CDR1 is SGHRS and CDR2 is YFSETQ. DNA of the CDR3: TGCGCCAGCAGCTTGGAGTCGGGAGGCCGTTCCTACGAGCAGTACTTC. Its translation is CASSLESGGRSYEQYF.

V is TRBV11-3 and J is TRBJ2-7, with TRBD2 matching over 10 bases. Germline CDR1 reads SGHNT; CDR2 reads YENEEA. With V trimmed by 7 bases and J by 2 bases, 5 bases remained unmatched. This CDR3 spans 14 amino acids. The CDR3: CASKRLAGPYEQYF. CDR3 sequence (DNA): TGTGCCAGCAAAAGACTAGCGGGTCCCTACGAGCAGTACTTC.

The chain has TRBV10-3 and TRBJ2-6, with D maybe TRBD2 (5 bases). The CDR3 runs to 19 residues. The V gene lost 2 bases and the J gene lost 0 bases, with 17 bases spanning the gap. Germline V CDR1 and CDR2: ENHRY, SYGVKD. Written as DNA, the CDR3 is TGTGCCATCAGTGAGCCGACCTCGGGCGGAGGCTCTGGGGCCAACGTCCTGACTTTC. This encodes CAISEPTSGGGSGANVLTF.

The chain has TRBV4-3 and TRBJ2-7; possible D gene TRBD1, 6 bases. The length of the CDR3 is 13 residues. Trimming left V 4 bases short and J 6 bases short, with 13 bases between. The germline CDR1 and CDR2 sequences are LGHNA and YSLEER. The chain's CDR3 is CASSRTQGREQYF. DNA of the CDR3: TGCGCCAGCAGCCGAACACAGGGACGCGAGCAGTACTTC.